This passage covers 22 T cell receptor beta chains from one sample sequenced in a study of T-cell memory formation after mild COVID-19. TCRdb re-called the 5' RACE reads through MiXCR, storing one row per CDR3 protein. There are under 300,000 distinct CDR3 sequences in the sample; 7.5% to 9.5% occur only once, and approximately 22% lies in the top ten. The sequencing input was PBMCs or a T cell subset sorted from them (not recorded which). All receptors come from a man between 18 and 35 years old who had mild COVID-19 (a few samples of this study predate the infection). Cell type and time point are not known.

This clonotype was counted between two and nine times. The CDR3 reads CASSGGTSEQFF. In DNA, the CDR3 is TGTGCCAGCAGCGGCGGGACTAGCGAGCAGTTCTTC. J is TRBJ2-1 and V is TRBV5-4; 9 bases are shared with TRBD2. V shed 4 bases and J 10 bases; nucleotides not matched to a gene: 3. Germline assignment: CDR1 SGHNT and CDR2 YYREEE (reference sequence). The length of the CDR3 is 12 residues.

The chain couples TRBV20-1 to TRBJ1-1, with TRBD1 matching over 8 bases. The V and J ends lost 4 bases and 3 bases, in that order; junction bases with no gene match: 10. This CDR3 contains 15 residues. The germline CDR1 and CDR2 sequences are DFQATT and SNEGSKA (reference sequence). DNA of the CDR3: TGCAGTGCTATCCCAGGGGGCGCGGGGTACACTGAAGCTTTCTTT. Translation gives CSAIPGGAGYTEAFF.

This clonotype showed up many times. The CDR3 DNA reads as TGCGCCAGCAGCTTACAGGGGGCGGATACTGAAGCTTTCTTT. Translation: CASSLQGADTEAFF. This chain links TRBV5-1 with TRBJ1-1; 9 nucleotides align to TRBD1. V shed 2 bases, J shed 5 bases, and the junction held 4 bases outside the gene matches. This CDR3 comprises 14 residues. CDR1 and CDR2 (germline): SGHRS, YFSETQ. Full variable domain (missing parts from reference TRBV5-1 and TRBJ1-1): KAGVTQTPRYLIKTRGQQVTLSCSPISGHRSVSWYQQTPGQGLQFLFEYFSETQRNKGNFPGRFSGRQFSNSRSEMNVSTLELGDSALYLCASSLQGADTEAFFGQGTRLTVV.

The rearrangement joins TRBV6-5 to TRBJ2-5, with D perhaps matching TRBD2 (6 bases). The germline gives CDR1 MNHEY, CDR2 SVGAGI. V lost 6 bases and J 5 bases, leaving 13 bases between the germline ends. The length of the CDR3 is 13 residues. Here the CDR3 DNA reads TGTGCCAGCAGAGAGGCAGGGAGGGAGACCCAGTACTTC. Its translation: CASREAGRETQYF.

This sequence joins TRBV3-1 and TRBJ2-2; TRBD2 matches 14 bases. There are 16 residues in the CDR3. Trimming at V came to 3 bases and at J to 5 bases, leaving 2 bases not matched to a gene. CDR1 is LGHDT and CDR2 is YNNKEL in the germline V gene (reference sequence). The CDR3 loop is CASSQGLAGETGELFF. Here the CDR3 DNA reads TGTGCCAGCAGCCAGGGACTAGCGGGGGAGACCGGGGAGCTGTTTTTT.

The table lists this clonotype with many counts. CDR3 DNA: TGCGCCAGCAGCCTGGGACAAATCTCTGGAAACACCATATATTTT. Amino acid sequence: CASSLGQISGNTIYF. This chain uses TRBV5-1 with TRBJ1-3, with D perhaps matching TRBD1 (6 bases). The CDR3 is 15 amino acids. CDR1 SGHRS and CDR2 YFSETQ come from the germline V gene. V lost 4 bases, J lost 0 bases, and 11 bases lay in between. Looking up the rest from reference TRBV5-1 and TRBJ1-3 gives the full variable domain: KAGVTQTPRYLIKTRGQQVTLSCSPISGHRSVSWYQQTPGQGLQFLFEYFSETQRNKGNFPGRFSGRQFSNSRSEMNVSTLELGDSALYLCASSLGQISGNTIYFGEGSWLTVV.

The J gene is TRBJ2-5, the V gene TRBV12-3 or TRBV12-4; D not resolved. Trimming shortened V by 3 bases and J by 0 bases, and 11 bases separated the two germline ends. This CDR3 has 15 residues. The CDR3 DNA reads as TGTGCCAGCAGTTTGGGCAATCTCTACCAAGAGACCCAGTACTTC. This encodes CASSLGNLYQETQYF.

This clonotype has ten or more counts. The chain is built from TRBV28 and TRBJ1-6, with 9 bases lining up with TRBD1. CDR1 is MDHEN, CDR2 SYDVKM, per germline. This CDR3 spans 16 amino acids. The V segment lost 3 bases and the J segment 8 bases; nucleotides outside the gene matches: 8. Here the CDR3 DNA reads TGTGCCAGCAGTTTCGGCCTTGGACAGGGGCATTCACCCCTCCACTTT. Protein product: CASSFGLGQGHSPLHF.

This clonotype occurred a few times. This rearrangement joins TRBV7-2 to TRBJ2-1; D possibly corresponds to TRBD2 (5 bases). Deletions cut 3 bases from V and 7 bases from J, with 10 bases between. Germline CDR1 and CDR2: SGHTA and FQGNSA. The CDR3 is made up of 13 amino acids. For the CDR3, the DNA is TGTGCCAGCAGCTTGGCTCTAGCAAATGAGCAGTTCTTC. It specifies CASSLALANEQFF.

There are a few counts of this clonotype. The V and J genes are TRBV7-2 and TRBJ2-2, with a tentative D call TRBD2 (5 bases). CDR3 length: 14 residues. V lost 3 bases to trimming and J lost 8 bases, with 13 bases between them. CDR1 is SGHTA, CDR2 FQGNSA, per germline. The CDR3 region is CASSLRRTSGELFF. The CDR3 DNA sequence: TGTGCCAGCAGCTTGAGGAGGACCTCGGGGGAGCTGTTTTTT.

The rearrangement links TRBV3-1 to TRBJ2-5; 8 bases are shared with TRBD1. The CDR3 runs 14 residues. V lost 1 base to trimming and J lost 5 bases; unmatched junction nucleotides: 3. Germline CDR1 LGHDT, CDR2 YNNKEL (reference sequence). The CDR3 DNA reads as TGTGCCAGCAGCCAAGGGACAGGGCGGGAGACCCAGTACTTC. Its protein product is CASSQGTGRETQYF.

The V and J genes are TRBV5-4 and TRBJ2-5; 13 bases match TRBD2. Germline trimming cut 2 bases from V and 4 bases from J; bases unmatched to any gene: 2. CDR3 size: 15 residues. Germline assignment: CDR1 SGHNT and CDR2 YYREEE (reference sequence). The CDR3 nucleotides read TGTGCCAGCAGCTTTACTAGCGGGGGGGCAGAGACCCAGTACTTC. Protein: CASSFTSGGAETQYF.

V usage is TRBV29-1 and J usage is TRBJ1-1, with D uncertain. V lost 4 bases to trimming and J lost 8 bases, with 11 bases between them. Germline CDR1 reads SQVTM; CDR2 reads ANQGSEA. The CDR3 spans 11 residues. DNA of the CDR3: TGCAGCGTTGTGTTGGTGTGGGAAGCTTTCTTT. Its protein product is CSVVLVWEAFF.

The rearrangement uses TRBV29-1 and TRBJ2-2; 10 bases line up with TRBD2. With 4 bases clipped from V and 6 bases from J, the junction kept 2 bases outside the gene matches. Germline loops: CDR1 SQVTM, CDR2 ANQGSEA. There are 13 residues in the CDR3. CDR3 amino acids: CSVASGGAGELFF. The DNA of the CDR3 is TGCAGCGTTGCCAGCGGGGGGGCCGGGGAGCTGTTTTTT.

The CDR3 DNA is TGTGCCAGCAGCGCGCTCGGGGTTTCGAACACTGAAGCTTTCTTT. As protein: CASSALGVSNTEAFF. V is TRBV9 and J is TRBJ1-1, with D unclear. Trimming cost V 3 bases and J 1 base, with 13 bases left between them. Germline CDR1 is SGDLS and CDR2 is YYNGEE. The CDR3 has 15 residues. The whole variable domain, remainder taken from reference TRBV9 and TRBJ1-1, is DSGVTQTPKHLITATGQRVTLRCSPRSGDLSVYWYQQSLDQGLQFLIQYYNGEERAKGNILERFSAQQFPDLHSELNLSSLELGDSALYFCASSALGVSNTEAFFGQGTRLTVV.

V is TRBV7-3 and J is TRBJ2-1; 8 bases are shared with TRBD2. Germline trimming cut 5 bases from V and 5 bases from J; bases unmatched to any gene: 5. CDR1 and CDR2 (germline): SGHTA, FQGTGA. This CDR3 has 14 residues. In DNA form, the CDR3 reads TGTGCCAGCAGCCAGACTAGCGCCAACAATGAGCAGTTCTTC. Protein product: CASSQTSANNEQFF.

The chain joins TRBV7-6 to TRBJ1-4, with 9 bases matching TRBD1. V lost 3 bases and J lost 8; bases outside the gene matches: 10. Per the germline V gene, CDR1 is SGHVS and CDR2 is FNYEAQ. CDR3 length: 16 amino acids. The CDR3 protein is CASSLEQGAIGEKLFF. Written as DNA, the CDR3 is TGTGCCAGCAGCTTGGAACAGGGGGCGATTGGAGAAAAACTGTTTTTT. The full variable domain, completed using reference TRBV7-6 and TRBJ1-4, is GAGVSQSPRYKVTKRGQDVALRCDPISGHVSLYWYRQALGQGPEFLTYFNYEAQQDKSGLPNDRFSAERPEGSISTLTIQRTEQRDSAMYRCASSLEQGAIGEKLFFGSGTQLSVL.

This clonotype was counted ten times or more. V gene TRBV4-2 combines with J gene TRBJ2-3; 9 nucleotides line up with TRBD2. The CDR3 extends over 16 amino acids. Germline assignment: CDR1 LGHNA and CDR2 YNFKEQ. J gave up 4 bases and V 0 bases, and 5 bases lay outside the gene matches. The CDR3 loop reads CASSQDSGGSADTQYF. The CDR3 DNA reads TGTGCCAGCAGCCAAGATAGCGGGGGTAGTGCAGATACGCAGTATTTT.

This clonotype has more than one count but fewer than ten. This chain connects TRBV12-3 or TRBV12-4 to TRBJ2-1; 8 bases fit TRBD2. J lost 5 bases, V lost 5 bases, and 8 bases had no gene match. This CDR3 spans 15 amino acids. The CDR3 DNA reads as TGTGCCAGCAGTCGGGCGGGGGGTTTGGACAATGAGCAGTTCTTC. It translates to CASSRAGGLDNEQFF.

This clonotype was observed a few times. The V gene is TRBV6-2 or TRBV6-3, the J gene TRBJ2-4; a possible D gene is TRBD2 (6 bases). Germline V lookup: CDR1 MNHEY, CDR2 SVGEGT. The CDR3 is 12 amino acids. Trimming removed 2 bases at V and 7 bases at J, with 6 bases between. Written as DNA, the CDR3 is TGTGCCAGCAGTTACGGGGGGAACATTCAGTACTTC. Translation gives CASSYGGNIQYF.

This clonotype appeared once. V gene TRBV9 combines with J gene TRBJ2-3; 9 bases align to TRBD2. V trimming: 5 bases; J trimming: 4 bases; junction bases outside the gene matches: 5. Per germline, CDR1 SGDLS and CDR2 YYNGEE. The CDR3 is 14 residues long. This chain's CDR3 is CASSLTSGPDTQYF. The CDR3 DNA reads as TGTGCCAGCAGTTTGACTAGCGGCCCAGATACGCAGTATTTT.

This clonotype was seen more than once but under ten times. The V call is TRBV15, the J call TRBJ2-3, with D maybe TRBD2 (5 bases). The V end lost 1 base, the J end lost 6 bases, and 8 bases lay between the germline ends. CDR1 is LNHNV, CDR2 YYDKDF, per germline (reference sequence). CDR3 length: 13 residues. This CDR3 reads CATSRVWEDTQYF. For the CDR3, the DNA is TGTGCCACCAGCAGAGTCTGGGAGGATACGCAGTATTTT.